The clone carrying this TCR beta chain was seen a handful of times. These data belong to a study of response to subunit inactivated influenza vaccine. TCRdb re-analysed the RT-PCR reads in MiXCR, keeping a single row per CDR3 protein. The sample yields around 480,000 distinct CDR3 sequences, about 10% seen once. CDR1 KGHSH and CDR2 LQKENI come from the germline V gene. This CDR3 is 16 amino acids long. V was cut by 3 bases and J by 1 base, with 14 bases left in between. The chain uses TRBV18 and TRBJ2-3; tentative D call: TRBD2 (5 bases). The clonotype was recovered from a man aged 45-60 years who received an inactivated influenza vaccine. The sample consisted of PBMCs from blood, taken 40 to 50 days after vaccination. As DNA, the CDR3 is TGTGCCAGCTCACCCCTCGCGGGTTTGGGCACAGATACGCAGTATTTT. Protein: CASSPLAGLGTDTQYF.